These 21 T cell receptor beta chains were sequenced from one sample in a study of regulatory T cells in long-lasting Graves disease. The TCR beta library used iRepertoire HTBI primers with Arm-PCR amplification of CDR3. One entry per CDR3 protein results from TCRdb running MiXCR on the multiplex PCR reads. This table holds over 350,000 distinct CDR3 sequences, about 15% found once. Time point denoted: newly diagnosed GD, antithyroid drugs for less than 3 months. Making the TCR library involved RNA that had been extracted from PBMCs. These sequences were also reported in another study, on T cells in Graves' hyperthyroidism and ophthalmopathy.

The sample was peripheral blood mononuclear cells (PBMCs), taken at new diagnosis, from a patient treated with antithyroid drugs. These receptors were taken from a woman between 40 and 50 years old with Graves disease.

The chain uses TRBV28 and TRBJ2-2; 7 bases map to TRBD2. Unmatched junction bases numbered 8, after V lost 3 bases and J lost 1 base. Germline V gives CDR1 MDHEN, CDR2 SYDVKM. There are 17 residues in the CDR3. Written as DNA, the CDR3 is TGTGCCAGCAGTTTTGAGGCGGGAGTGCGGAACACCGGGGAGCTGTTTTTT. As protein: CASSFEAGVRNTGELFF.

This clonotype was observed at least ten times. This chain connects TRBV6-5 to TRBJ1-1; TRBD1 is a possible D gene (5 bases). Germline assignment: CDR1 MNHEY and CDR2 SVGAGI. The germline V and J ends were trimmed by 2 bases and 8 bases, with 9 bases remaining between them. The CDR3 is made up of 12 amino acids. CDR3 sequence reads: CASSYGQGEAFF. CDR3 bases: TGTGCCAGCAGTTACGGCCAGGGAGAAGCTTTCTTT.

This clonotype appeared many times. The chain recombines TRBV7-8 with TRBJ2-1, with no clear D. V was shortened by 0 bases and J by 2 bases, with 11 bases between the two germline ends. From germline, CDR1 is SGHVS and CDR2 FQNEAQ. This CDR3 has 16 amino acids. The CDR3 loop is CASSLAFRKTYNEQFF. CDR3 bases: TGTGCCAGCAGCTTAGCTTTTAGGAAGACCTACAATGAGCAGTTCTTC.

This clonotype was seen ten or more times. The V gene is TRBV12-3 or TRBV12-4, the J gene TRBJ1-1; D remains ambiguous. The CDR3 extends over 14 amino acids. The V gene lost 2 bases and the J gene lost 1 base, with 8 bases spanning the gap. DNA of the CDR3: TGTGCCAGCAGTTTACGGAGGCAGAACACTGAAGCTTTCTTT. As protein: CASSLRRQNTEAFF.

This clonotype was seen more than once but under ten times. The chain carries TRBV19 and TRBJ2-7; 7 bases line up with TRBD1. Germline-derived CDR1 and CDR2 are LNHDA and SQIVND (reference sequence). This CDR3 region has 12 residues. J lost 6 bases, V lost 6 bases, and 5 bases had no gene match. The CDR3, as DNA: TGTGCCAGTAGGTCGGGACAGTTCGAGCAGTACTTC. Its protein product is CASRSGQFEQYF.

This clonotype was picked up many times. The chain recombines TRBV2 with TRBJ2-3; 7 positions match TRBD1. This CDR3 is 15 amino acids long. Germline V gives CDR1 SNHLY, CDR2 FYNNEI. With V trimmed by 4 bases and J by 0 bases, 4 bases remained unmatched. This CDR3 is CASSVDRASTDTQYF. The DNA of the CDR3 is TGTGCCAGCAGTGTCGACAGGGCGAGCACAGATACGCAGTATTTT.

There are many counts of this clonotype. For the CDR3, the DNA is TGTGCCAGCAGTGAATATAGGGTGGATGAGCAGTTCTTC. Translating it yields CASSEYRVDEQFF. The chain couples TRBV25-1 to TRBJ2-1; D gene uncertain. V was pared by 0 bases and J by 8 bases, with 8 bases between. The CDR3 length is 13 residues. Germline-derived CDR1 and CDR2 are MGHDK and SYGVNS.

This clonotype has just one count. The chain joins TRBV24-1 to TRBJ1-2, with D perhaps matching TRBD1 (6 bases). The CDR3 runs 12 residues. Per the germline V gene, CDR1 is KGHDR and CDR2 is SFDVKD. V dropped 4 bases and J dropped 5 bases, with 7 bases sitting between them. The CDR3 loop is CATSEQGYGYTF. In nucleotides, the CDR3 is TGTGCCACCAGTGAACAGGGATATGGCTACACCTTC.

This sequence joins TRBV20-1 and TRBJ2-1, with 14 bases that match TRBD2. The CDR3 is made up of 14 amino acids. With V trimmed by 5 bases and J by 8 bases, 5 bases remained unmatched. The germline V gene encodes CDR1 DFQATT and CDR2 SNEGSKA (reference sequence). The CDR3 DNA reads TGCAGTGCTCTCCCGACTAGCGGGGGGGATGAGCAGTTCTTC. As protein: CSALPTSGGDEQFF.

Concerning this clonotype itself: A much larger clonotype is one base distant, so this may be a read error. This chain uses TRBV24-1 with TRBJ1-1, with TRBD1 matching over 11 bases. The CDR3 has 17 amino acids. Germline V gene data show CDR1 as KGHDR and CDR2 as SFDVKD. CDR3 DNA: TGTGCCACCAGTGAGGGGGGGACAGGGGGGGGGATCACTGAATCTTTCTTT. Protein product: CATSEGGTGGGITESFF.

This clonotype was counted ten times or more. This sequence joins TRBV14 and TRBJ2-5, with D uncertain. Germline CDR1 is SGHDN and CDR2 is FVKESK. The CDR3 consists of 14 residues. Deletions cut 1 base from V and 3 bases from J, with 9 bases between. Written as DNA, the CDR3 is TGTGCCAGCAGCCAAGTGGGCGGAAAAGAGACCCAGTACTTC. As protein: CASSQVGGKETQYF.

Comment on this clonotype: Just one base apart from a much larger clone, this may be a read error. Likely a read error: the CDR3 ends without its conserved phenylalanine or tryptophan. No DNA is shown, since the ends of the CDR3 on it are uncertain; the CDR3 is the one TCRdb lists. The chain uses TRBV20-1 and TRBJ1-1; TRBD1 was called by the table and not checked on the DNA. 11 amino acids form the CDR3, both terminal residues included. CDR1 and CDR2 from the germline V gene are DFQATT and SNEGSKA (reference sequence). CDR3 amino acids: CSARVVGGTFL.

In its sample, this clonotype was seen a few times. The rearrangement uses TRBV5-1 and TRBJ1-5; 9 nucleotides agree with TRBD1. This CDR3 contains 14 residues. V lost 4 bases, J lost 6 bases, and 5 bases stayed unmatched. The germline CDR1 and CDR2 sequences are SGHRS and YFSETQ. The CDR3 nucleotides read TGCGCCAGCAGCGTCGGGACAGGGCCTCAGCCCCAGCATTTT. Translation gives CASSVGTGPQPQHF.

There are many counts of this clonotype. The chain employs TRBV5-6 and TRBJ1-3; 9 bases are shared with TRBD1. The CDR3 is 17 amino acids. V shed 4 bases, J shed 7 bases, and the junction held 15 bases outside the gene matches. Germline V gene data show CDR1 as SGHDT and CDR2 as YYEEEE. The CDR3 loop is CASSPAGTGITSNTIYF. The DNA for the CDR3 is TGTGCCAGCAGCCCAGCCGGGACAGGGATTACGTCCAACACCATATATTTT.

The chain couples TRBV30 to TRBJ1-6; D may be TRBD1 (5 bases). V was cut by 2 bases and J by 11 bases, with 7 bases left in between. Germline lookup yields CDR1 GTSNPN and CDR2 SVGIG (reference sequence). This CDR3 contains 11 residues. DNA of the CDR3: TGTGCCTGGAGTCGGGGGACACCCCTCCACTTT. Translated, it gives CAWSRGTPLHF.

A word on this clonotype: A far bigger clonotype differs at one base, so this is likely a read error. The rearrangement joins TRBV7-9 to TRBJ2-7; D gene ambiguous. The CDR3 is 12 residues long. Between the trimmed V and J ends, which lost 4 bases and 5 bases, there was a span of 9 bases. Germline-derived CDR1 and CDR2 are SEHNR and FQNEAQ (reference sequence). In DNA form, the CDR3 reads TGTGCCAGCAGCTCGACAAGGGACGAGCAGTACTTC. It specifies CASSSTRDEQYF.

A few counts support this clonotype. The chain recombines TRBV15 with TRBJ2-1, with D perhaps TRBD2 (5 bases). Germline V gene lookup returns CDR1 LNHNV and CDR2 YYDKDF (reference sequence). V dropped 3 bases and J dropped 4 bases, with 7 bases sitting between them. The CDR3 contains 13 residues. CDR3 in DNA: TGTGCCACCAGCAGCGGGAATTACAATGAGCAGTTCTTC. It translates to CATSSGNYNEQFF.

The chain links TRBV19 to TRBJ2-5, with D uncertain. Germline CDR1 LNHDA, CDR2 SQIVND (reference sequence). The CDR3 consists of 17 residues. V was clipped by 7 bases and J by 5 bases, with 26 bases between them. The CDR3 nucleotides read TGTGCCAGTACTACGCGAGAGTTTCCACGTTCTTCGGAGACCCAGTACTTC. It translates to CASTTREFPRSSETQYF.

This clonotype was detected ten times or more. This CDR3 reads CASSPNEGVGNTIYF. Here the CDR3 DNA reads TGTGCCAGCAGCCCTAACGAGGGCGTCGGAAACACCATATATTTT. This chain connects TRBV28 to TRBJ1-3; D gene uncertain. Trimming left V 6 bases short and J 4 bases short, with 16 bases between. This CDR3 comprises 15 residues. The germline V gene has CDR1 MDHEN and CDR2 SYDVKM.

This clonotype was seen repeatedly, ten times or more. Since a much larger clone is just one base distant, this may be a read error. The rearrangement uses TRBV7-9 and TRBJ2-7; perhaps D is TRBD1 or TRBD2 (5 bases each). CDR3 length equals 12 residues. Trimming stripped 4 bases from V and 3 bases from J, with 7 bases between. Germline V lookup: CDR1 SEHNR, CDR2 FQNEAQ (reference sequence). This CDR3 is CASSWDLYEQYF. CDR3 DNA: TGTGCCAGCAGCTGGGACCTCTACGAGCAGTACTTC.

This clonotype appeared many times. The V gene is TRBV5-8, the J gene TRBJ2-1, with unresolved D. Per the germline V gene, CDR1 is SGHTS and CDR2 is YDEGEE. V lost 6 bases and J lost 8, with 21 bases in between. The CDR3 spans 15 residues. CDR3 protein: CASNTPAAAFDEQFF. CDR3 DNA: TGTGCCAGCAACACCCCCGCGGCAGCCTTCGATGAGCAGTTCTTC.